The text below deals with one T cell receptor beta chain. CDR3 length: 14 amino acids. Per germline, CDR1 SGHAT and CDR2 FQNNGV. V was trimmed by 3 bases and J by 4 bases, leaving 13 bases between them. The record originates from a study of PD-1 blockade in mismatch repair-deficient tumors. Across the study: Enrolled about 2013-2016, patients had progressing, pretreated mismatch repair-deficient cancers of 12 types.

Every patient had mismatch repair deficiency by PCR or immunohistochemistry. TCRs were sequenced from a few patients responding to pembrolizumab. Profiled with immunoSEQ multiplex PCR; TCRdb holds only in-frame clones, not every one. The sample consists of approximately 110,000 clones, over 65% of them appearing once. The sample was peripheral blood, taken roughly 13 months after starting pembrolizumab. The clonotype was recovered from an adult with mismatch repair-deficient cancer. The V and J genes are TRBV11-2 and TRBJ2-7; TRBD2 might be the D (5 bases). The CDR3 protein is CASSFLGILYEQYF. The DNA for the CDR3 is TGTGCCAGCAGCTTCCTCGGGATTTTGTACGAGCAGTACTTC. Full variable domain (remainder filled in from reference TRBV11-2 and TRBJ2-7): EAGVAQSPRYKIIEKRQSVAFWCNPISGHATLYWYQQILGQGPKLLIQFQNNGVVDDSQLPKDRFSAERLKGVDSTLKIQPAKLEDSAVYLCASSFLGILYEQYFGPGTRLTVT.